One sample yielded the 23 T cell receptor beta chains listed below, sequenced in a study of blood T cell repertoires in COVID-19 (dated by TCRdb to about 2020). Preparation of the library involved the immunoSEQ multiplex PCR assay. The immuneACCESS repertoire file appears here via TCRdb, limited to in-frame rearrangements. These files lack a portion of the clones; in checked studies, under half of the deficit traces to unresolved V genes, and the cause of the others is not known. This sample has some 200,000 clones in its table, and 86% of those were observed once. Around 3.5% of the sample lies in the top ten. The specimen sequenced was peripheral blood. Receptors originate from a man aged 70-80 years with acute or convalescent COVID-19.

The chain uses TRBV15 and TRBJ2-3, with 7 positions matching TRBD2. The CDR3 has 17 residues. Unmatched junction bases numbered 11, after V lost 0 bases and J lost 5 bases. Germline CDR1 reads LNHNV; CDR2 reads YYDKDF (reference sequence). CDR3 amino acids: CATSRDFGGGAGDTQYF. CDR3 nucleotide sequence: TGTGCCACCAGCAGAGATTTTGGGGGAGGGGCCGGAGATACGCAGTATTTT.

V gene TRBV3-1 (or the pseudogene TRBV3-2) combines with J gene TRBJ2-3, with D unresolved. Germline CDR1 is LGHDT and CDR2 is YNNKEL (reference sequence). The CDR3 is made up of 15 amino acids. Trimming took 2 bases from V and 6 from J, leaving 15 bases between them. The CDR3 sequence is CASSQRRLPLDTQYF. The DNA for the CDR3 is TGTGCCAGCAGCCAAAGGAGACTCCCCTTGGATACGCAGTATTTT.

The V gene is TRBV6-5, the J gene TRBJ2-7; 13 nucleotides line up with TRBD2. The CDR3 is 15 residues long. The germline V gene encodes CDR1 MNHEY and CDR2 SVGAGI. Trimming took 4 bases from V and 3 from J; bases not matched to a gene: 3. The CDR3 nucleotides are TGTGCCAGCAGTTGGACTAGCGGGAGAGGCTACGAGCAGTACTTC. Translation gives CASSWTSGRGYEQYF.

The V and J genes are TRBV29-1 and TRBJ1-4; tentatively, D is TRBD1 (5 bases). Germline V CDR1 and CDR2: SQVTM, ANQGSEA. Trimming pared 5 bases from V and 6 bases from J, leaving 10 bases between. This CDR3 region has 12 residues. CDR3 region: CSVSSGDEKLFF. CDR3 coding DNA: TGCAGCGTTTCATCGGGGGATGAAAAACTGTTTTTT.

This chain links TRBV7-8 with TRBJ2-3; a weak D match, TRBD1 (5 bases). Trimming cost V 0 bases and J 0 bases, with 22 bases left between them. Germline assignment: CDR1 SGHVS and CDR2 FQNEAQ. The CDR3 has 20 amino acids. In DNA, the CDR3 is TGTGCCAGCAGCTTAGCTATAAATTGGGGTGCCCAGGGAAGCACAGATACGCAGTATTTT. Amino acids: CASSLAINWGAQGSTDTQYF.

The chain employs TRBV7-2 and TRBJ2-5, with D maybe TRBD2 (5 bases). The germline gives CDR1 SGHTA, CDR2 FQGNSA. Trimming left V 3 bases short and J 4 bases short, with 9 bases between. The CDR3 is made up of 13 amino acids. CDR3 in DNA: TGTGCCAGCAGCTTCCGGAGCGGAGAGACCCAGTACTTC. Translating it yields CASSFRSGETQYF.

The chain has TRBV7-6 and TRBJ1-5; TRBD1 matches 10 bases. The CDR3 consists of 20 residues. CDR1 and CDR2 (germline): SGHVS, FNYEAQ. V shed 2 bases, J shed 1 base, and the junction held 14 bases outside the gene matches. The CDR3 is CASSLRRGGGDRGSNQPQHF. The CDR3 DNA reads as TGTGCCAGCAGCTTAAGGAGGGGAGGAGGGGACAGGGGAAGCAATCAGCCCCAGCATTTT.

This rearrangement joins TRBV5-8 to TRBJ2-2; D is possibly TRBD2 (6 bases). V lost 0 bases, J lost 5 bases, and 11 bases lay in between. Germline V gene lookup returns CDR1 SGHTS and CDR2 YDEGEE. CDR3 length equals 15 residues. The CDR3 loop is CASSLGRGGTGELFF. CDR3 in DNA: TGTGCCAGCAGCTTGGGGCGGGGAGGAACCGGGGAGCTGTTTTTT.

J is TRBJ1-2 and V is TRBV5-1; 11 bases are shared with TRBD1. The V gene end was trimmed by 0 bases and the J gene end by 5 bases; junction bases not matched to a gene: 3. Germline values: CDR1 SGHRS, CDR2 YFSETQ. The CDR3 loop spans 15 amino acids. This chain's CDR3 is CASSLAGTGGYGYTF. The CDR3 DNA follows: TGCGCCAGCAGCTTGGCAGGGACAGGGGGTTATGGCTACACCTTC.

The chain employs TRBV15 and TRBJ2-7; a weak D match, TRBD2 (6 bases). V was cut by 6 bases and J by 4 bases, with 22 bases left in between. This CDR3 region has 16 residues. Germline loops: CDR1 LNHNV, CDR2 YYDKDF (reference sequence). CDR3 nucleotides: TGTGCCACCAGTGAATACGGCGGCGGGGTAGATTACGAGCAGTACTTC. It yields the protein CATSEYGGGVDYEQYF. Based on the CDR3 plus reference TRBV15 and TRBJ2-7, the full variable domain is DAMVIQNPRYQVTQFGKPVTLSCSQTLNHNVMYWYQQKSSQAPKLLFHYYDKDFNNEADTPDNFQSRRPNTSFCFLDIRSPGLGDTAMYLCATSEYGGGVDYEQYFGPGTRLTVT.

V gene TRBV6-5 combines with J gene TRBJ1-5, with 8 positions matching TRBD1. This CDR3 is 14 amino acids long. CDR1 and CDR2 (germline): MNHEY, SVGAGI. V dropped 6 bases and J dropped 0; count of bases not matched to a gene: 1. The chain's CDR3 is CASRTGVSNQPQHF. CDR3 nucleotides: TGTGCCAGCAGGACAGGGGTTAGCAATCAGCCCCAGCATTTT.

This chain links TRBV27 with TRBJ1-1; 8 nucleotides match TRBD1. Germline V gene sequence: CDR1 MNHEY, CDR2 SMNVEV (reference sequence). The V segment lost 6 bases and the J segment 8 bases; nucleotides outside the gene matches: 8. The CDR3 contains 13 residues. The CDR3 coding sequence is TGTGCCAGCAGCAAGACAGGGGAGGTAGAAGCTTTCTTT. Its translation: CASSKTGEVEAFF.

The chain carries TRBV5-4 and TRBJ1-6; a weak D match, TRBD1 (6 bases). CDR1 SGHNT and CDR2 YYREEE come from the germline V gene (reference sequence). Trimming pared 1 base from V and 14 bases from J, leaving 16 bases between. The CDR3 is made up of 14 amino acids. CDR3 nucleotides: TGTGCCAGCAGCTTGAAACAGGGCAAAGTCACCCTCCACTTT. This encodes CASSLKQGKVTLHF.

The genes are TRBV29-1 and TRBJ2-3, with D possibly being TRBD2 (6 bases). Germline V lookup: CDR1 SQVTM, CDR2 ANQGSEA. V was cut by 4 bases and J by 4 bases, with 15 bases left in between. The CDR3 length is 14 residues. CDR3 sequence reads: CSVGGRLVADTQYF. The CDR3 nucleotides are TGCAGCGTTGGGGGTAGACTAGTAGCAGATACGCAGTATTTT.

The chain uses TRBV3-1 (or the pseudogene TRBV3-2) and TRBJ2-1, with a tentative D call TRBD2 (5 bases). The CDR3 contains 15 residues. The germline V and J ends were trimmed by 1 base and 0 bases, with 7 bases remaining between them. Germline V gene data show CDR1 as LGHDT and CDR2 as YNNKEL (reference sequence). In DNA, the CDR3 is TGTGCCAGCAGCCAAGCAACTAGCTCCTACAATGAGCAGTTCTTC. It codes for CASSQATSSYNEQFF.

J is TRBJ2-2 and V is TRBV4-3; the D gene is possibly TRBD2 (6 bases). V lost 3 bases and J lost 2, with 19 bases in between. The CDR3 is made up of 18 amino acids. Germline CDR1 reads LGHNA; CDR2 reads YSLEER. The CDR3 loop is CASSQELLAPLNTGELFF. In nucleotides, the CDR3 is TGCGCCAGCAGCCAGGAACTACTAGCTCCCCTCAACACCGGGGAGCTGTTTTTT.

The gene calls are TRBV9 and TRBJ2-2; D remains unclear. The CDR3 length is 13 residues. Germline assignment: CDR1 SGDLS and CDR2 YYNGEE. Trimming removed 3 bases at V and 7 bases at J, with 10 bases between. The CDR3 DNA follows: TGTGCCAGCAGCGGACTCGTCGGCGGGGAGCTGTTTTTT. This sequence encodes CASSGLVGGELFF.

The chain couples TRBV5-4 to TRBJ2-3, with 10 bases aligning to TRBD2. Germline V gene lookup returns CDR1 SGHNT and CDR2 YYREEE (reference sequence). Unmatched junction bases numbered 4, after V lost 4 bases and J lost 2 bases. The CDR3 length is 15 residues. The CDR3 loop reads CASSESGGVTDTQYF. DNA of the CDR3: TGTGCCAGCAGCGAAAGCGGGGGGGTCACAGATACGCAGTATTTT.

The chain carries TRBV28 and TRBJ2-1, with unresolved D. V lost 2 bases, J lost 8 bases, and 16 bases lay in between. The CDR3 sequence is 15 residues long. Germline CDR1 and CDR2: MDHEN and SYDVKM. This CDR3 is CASSLSIGGYDEQFF. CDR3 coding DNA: TGTGCCAGCAGTTTAAGTATCGGCGGTTACGATGAGCAGTTCTTC.

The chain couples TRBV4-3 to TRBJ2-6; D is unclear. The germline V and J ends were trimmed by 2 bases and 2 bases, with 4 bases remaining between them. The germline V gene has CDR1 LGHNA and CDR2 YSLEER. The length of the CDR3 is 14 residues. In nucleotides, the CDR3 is TGCGCCAGCAGCCAACAGACTGGGGCCAACGTCCTGACTTTC. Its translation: CASSQQTGANVLTF.

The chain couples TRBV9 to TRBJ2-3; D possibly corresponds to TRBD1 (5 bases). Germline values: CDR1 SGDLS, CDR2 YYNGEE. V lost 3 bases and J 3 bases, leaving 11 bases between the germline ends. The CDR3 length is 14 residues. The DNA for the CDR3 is TGTGCCAGCAGCGACTCAGGGCTAACAGATACGCAGTATTTT. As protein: CASSDSGLTDTQYF.

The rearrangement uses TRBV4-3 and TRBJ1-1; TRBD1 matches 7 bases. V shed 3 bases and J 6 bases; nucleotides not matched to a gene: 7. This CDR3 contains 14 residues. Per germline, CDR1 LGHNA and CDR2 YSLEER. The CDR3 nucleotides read TGCGCCAGCAGCCAGGGCCCCGGGACAGCTGAAGCTTTCTTT. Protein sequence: CASSQGPGTAEAFF.

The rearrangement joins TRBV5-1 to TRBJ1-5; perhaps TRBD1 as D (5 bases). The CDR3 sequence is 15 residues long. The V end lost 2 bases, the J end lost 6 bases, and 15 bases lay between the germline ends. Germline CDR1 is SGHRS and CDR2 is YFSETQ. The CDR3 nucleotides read TGCGCCAGCAGCTTTTCTGGGGCTGAGCGTCAGCCCCAGCATTTT. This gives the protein CASSFSGAERQPQHF. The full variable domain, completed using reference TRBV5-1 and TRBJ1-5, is KAGVTQTPRYLIKTRGQQVTLSCSPISGHRSVSWYQQTPGQGLQFLFEYFSETQRNKGNFPGRFSGRQFSNSRSEMNVSTLELGDSALYLCASSFSGAERQPQHFGDGTRLSIL.